The clone carrying this TCR beta chain was counted once. Here immunoSEQ multiplex PCR was the method, and the copy in TCRdb shows in-frame clones only, minus some. The sample has tens of thousands of clones, around 87% seen once. These data are taken from a study of OX40 agonist ivuxolimab in advanced cancers. Germline V CDR1 and CDR2: SGHTA, FQGNSA. The CDR3 covers 13 residues. Between the trimmed V and J ends, which lost 5 bases and 2 bases, there was a span of 10 bases. This sequence originates from an adult with an advanced solid tumor such as melanoma, head and neck, liver or kidney cancer. The chain carries TRBV7-2 and TRBJ2-7; D remains ambiguous. Specimen: CD4+ or CD8+ T cells sorted from blood, collected in a trial of the OX40 agonist ivuxolimab. The CDR3 DNA follows: TGTGCCAGCAGCATCGGCCCAACCTACGAGCAGTACTTC. This gives the protein CASSIGPTYEQYF.